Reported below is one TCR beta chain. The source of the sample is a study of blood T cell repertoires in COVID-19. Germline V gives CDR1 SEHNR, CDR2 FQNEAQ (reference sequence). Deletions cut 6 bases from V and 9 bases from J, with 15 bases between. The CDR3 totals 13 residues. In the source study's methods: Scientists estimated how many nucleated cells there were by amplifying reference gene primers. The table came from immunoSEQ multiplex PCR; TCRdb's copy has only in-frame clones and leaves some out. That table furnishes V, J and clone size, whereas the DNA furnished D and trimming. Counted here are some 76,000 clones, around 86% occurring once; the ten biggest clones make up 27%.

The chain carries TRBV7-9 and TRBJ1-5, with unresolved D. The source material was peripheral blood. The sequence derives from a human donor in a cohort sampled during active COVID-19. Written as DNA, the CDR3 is TGTGCCAGCAGTGTTGGTTCGGGGAGGCCCCAGCATTTT. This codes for CASSVGSGRPQHF.